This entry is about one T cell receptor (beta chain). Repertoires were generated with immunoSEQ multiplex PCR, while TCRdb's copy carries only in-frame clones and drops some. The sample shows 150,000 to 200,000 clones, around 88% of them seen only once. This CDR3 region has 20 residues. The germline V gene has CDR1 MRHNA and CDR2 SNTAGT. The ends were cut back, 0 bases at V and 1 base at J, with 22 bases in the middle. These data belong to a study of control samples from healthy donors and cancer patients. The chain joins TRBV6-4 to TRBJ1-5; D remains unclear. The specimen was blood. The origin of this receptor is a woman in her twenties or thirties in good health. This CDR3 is CASSDSAQVRSLGSNQPQHF. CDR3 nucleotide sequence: TGTGCCAGCAGTGACTCGGCCCAGGTCCGCTCGTTGGGAAGCAATCAGCCCCAGCATTTT.